Listed below are T cell receptor beta chains from one sample, sequenced in a study of patients and donors after allogeneic stem cell transplantation. TCRdb redid the calling of the RT-PCR reads with MiXCR, one entry per CDR3 protein. In the table there are hundreds of thousands of distinct CDR3 sequences, 16% of which are singletons. The sequenced material came from blood, either unsorted or a sorted T cell fraction (not recorded which). Every receptor here comes from a human donor who was either an allogeneic HSCT recipient or a stem cell or donor lymphocyte infusion donor (not recorded which). It is not recorded whose cells these are; they may come from a transplant donor. CDR3s include the opening cysteine and the closing phenylalanine or tryptophan. The D gene is left open where the match is weak. Clone size is shown for a subset of rows, as once, few, many or a class of expanded clone.

abundance: few
d_gene: .
j_gene: TRBJ2-4
v_gene: TRBV20-1
len: 12
CDR3nt: TGCAGCGTACGGCTAGCCAAAAACATTCAGTACTTC
CDR3aa: CSVRLAKNIQYF

abundance: .
d_gene: TRBD2
j_gene: TRBJ2-1
v_gene: TRBV7-2
len: 15
CDR3nt: TGTGCCAGCAGCTTTAGCGGGAGGAAATACAATGAGCAGTTCTTC
CDR3aa: CASSFSGRKYNEQFF

abundance: few
d_gene: TRBD2
j_gene: TRBJ2-2
v_gene: TRBV25-1
len: 15
CDR3nt: TGTGCCAGCAGTGACGGGACTATAATCACCGGGGAGCTGTTTTTT
CDR3aa: CASSDGTIITGELFF

abundance: .
d_gene: .
j_gene: TRBJ2-5
v_gene: TRBV30
len: 13
CDR3nt: TGTGCCTGGACCTCCTTAGTCAGTGAGACCCAGTACTTC
CDR3aa: CAWTSLVSETQYF

abundance: many
d_gene: TRBD2
j_gene: TRBJ2-3
v_gene: TRBV28
len: 15
CDR3nt: TGTGCCAGCAGCCAGACTAGCGGGAGAACAGATACGCAGTATTTT
CDR3aa: CASSQTSGRTDTQYF

abundance: few
d_gene: .
j_gene: TRBJ2-1
v_gene: TRBV27
len: 15
CDR3nt: TGTGCCAGCAGTTCACGGCCCTGGCACCACAATGAGCAGTTCTTC
CDR3aa: CASSSRPWHHNEQFF

abundance: .
d_gene: .
j_gene: TRBJ1-3
v_gene: TRBV12-3/TRBV12-4
len: 13
CDR3nt: TGTGCCAGCAGCATAGACTCTGGAAACACCATATATTTT
CDR3aa: CASSIDSGNTIYF

abundance: .
d_gene: .
j_gene: TRBJ1-5
v_gene: TRBV25-1
len: 14
CDR3nt: TGTGCCAGCAGGGACTCCGGTAGCAATCAGCCCCAGCATTTT
CDR3aa: CASRDSGSNQPQHF

abundance: few
d_gene: .
j_gene: TRBJ1-1
v_gene: TRBV4-2
len: 15
CDR3nt: TGTGCCAGCAGCCCCCTTATGGGGATGAACACTGAAGCTTTCTTT
CDR3aa: CASSPLMGMNTEAFF

abundance: few
d_gene: .
j_gene: TRBJ2-3
v_gene: TRBV5-1
len: 15
CDR3nt: TGCGCCAGCAGCCGCGGGAATATTTACACAGATACGCAGTATTTT
CDR3aa: CASSRGNIYTDTQYF

abundance: .
d_gene: .
j_gene: TRBJ2-1
v_gene: TRBV2
len: 12
CDR3nt: TGTGCCAGCTGGGGCACTTCCTATGAGCAGTTCTTC
CDR3aa: CASWGTSYEQFF

abundance: .
d_gene: .
j_gene: TRBJ2-3
v_gene: TRBV15
len: 13
CDR3nt: TGTGCCACCAGCAGAGTCAGGCGAGATACGCAGTATTTT
CDR3aa: CATSRVRRDTQYF

abundance: .
d_gene: .
j_gene: TRBJ2-1
v_gene: TRBV20-1
len: 13
CDR3nt: TGCAGTGCTAGCGACGGGGTCCGGGATGAGCAGTTCTTC
CDR3aa: CSASDGVRDEQFF

abundance: .
d_gene: TRBD2
j_gene: TRBJ2-3
v_gene: TRBV3-1
len: 16
CDR3nt: TGTGCCAGCAGCCCGATAGCGGGAGGGGGCACAGATACGCAGTATTTT
CDR3aa: CASSPIAGGGTDTQYF

abundance: few
d_gene: .
j_gene: TRBJ2-3
v_gene: TRBV11-3
len: 14
CDR3nt: TGTGCCAGCAGCTCGCGCGGAATGGCAGATACGCAGTATTTT
CDR3aa: CASSSRGMADTQYF

abundance: many
d_gene: .
j_gene: TRBJ2-3
v_gene: TRBV11-2
len: 21
CDR3nt: TGTGCCAGCAGCTCCTATGCTTTCGGGGAGCATTCAGTCTCTAGCACAGATACGCAGTATTTT
CDR3aa: CASSSYAFGEHSVSSTDTQYF

abundance: .
d_gene: TRBD1
j_gene: TRBJ1-1
v_gene: TRBV25-1
len: 15
CDR3nt: TGTGCCAGCAGCAAGGGGGGGACAGGGGGCACTGAAGCTTTCTTT
CDR3aa: CASSKGGTGGTEAFF

abundance: .
d_gene: TRBD1
j_gene: TRBJ2-5
v_gene: TRBV24-1
len: 16
CDR3nt: TGTGCCACCAGTGATTTTGGGACAGGGGGCCGGGAGACCCAGTACTTC
CDR3aa: CATSDFGTGGRETQYF

abundance: .
d_gene: TRBD1
j_gene: TRBJ2-5
v_gene: TRBV27
len: 16
CDR3nt: TGTGCCAGCAGTTTCTCCCCGGACAGGGAAGGAGAGACCCAGTACTTC
CDR3aa: CASSFSPDREGETQYF

abundance: few
d_gene: .
j_gene: TRBJ1-1
v_gene: TRBV21-1
len: 16
CDR3nt: TGTGCCAGCAGCAAAAGGGGACTCGAAAGGAACACTGAAGCTTTCTTT
CDR3aa: CASSKRGLERNTEAFF

abundance: few
d_gene: .
j_gene: TRBJ1-5
v_gene: TRBV7-2
len: 17
CDR3nt: TGTGCCAGCAGCTTAGCACGGTCGGGGGTGGGCAATCAGCCCCAGCATTTT
CDR3aa: CASSLARSGVGNQPQHF

abundance: many
d_gene: .
j_gene: TRBJ1-2
v_gene: TRBV7-9
len: 13
CDR3nt: TGTGCCAGCAGCCCCCCTGGAAACTATGGCTACACCTTC
CDR3aa: CASSPPGNYGYTF

abundance: .
d_gene: .
j_gene: TRBJ2-7
v_gene: TRBV4-2
len: 12
CDR3nt: TGTGCCAGCAGCCAAGATGGTTCCGAGCAGTACTTC
CDR3aa: CASSQDGSEQYF

abundance: few
d_gene: TRBD2
j_gene: TRBJ2-1
v_gene: TRBV5-1
len: 15
CDR3nt: TGCGCCAGCAGTAGGGGGACTAGCCGTGGGAATGAGCAGTTCTTC
CDR3aa: CASSRGTSRGNEQFF

abundance: .
d_gene: .
j_gene: TRBJ1-5
v_gene: TRBV18
len: 13
CDR3nt: TGTGCCAGCTGTGAAGACTCTGTTAAGCCCCAGCATTTT
CDR3aa: CASCEDSVKPQHF

abundance: .
d_gene: TRBD1
j_gene: TRBJ1-4
v_gene: TRBV6-1
len: 15
CDR3nt: TGTGCCAGCAGTCGAGACAGGGCAACTAATGAAAAACTGTTTTTT
CDR3aa: CASSRDRATNEKLFF

abundance: .
d_gene: TRBD1
j_gene: TRBJ1-1
v_gene: TRBV12-3/TRBV12-4
len: 14
CDR3nt: TGTGCCAGCAGCCATCAGGGGGAGGACACTGAAGCTTTCTTT
CDR3aa: CASSHQGEDTEAFF

abundance: .
d_gene: TRBD1
j_gene: TRBJ1-6
v_gene: TRBV6-5
len: 17
CDR3nt: TGTGCCAGCAGTTACTCGATCTCCGACAGGGCGAGTTCACCCCTCCACTTT
CDR3aa: CASSYSISDRASSPLHF

abundance: .
d_gene: TRBD1
j_gene: TRBJ2-1
v_gene: TRBV5-1
len: 17
CDR3nt: TGCGCCAGCAGCCCCTCAGGGACAGGGGGCTCCTACAATGAGCAGTTCTTC
CDR3aa: CASSPSGTGGSYNEQFF

abundance: few
d_gene: TRBD1
j_gene: TRBJ2-2
v_gene: TRBV12-5
len: 18
CDR3nt: TGTGCTAGTGGTATTCGCATTATAGGGGGCGCAAACACCGGGGAGCTGTTTTTT
CDR3aa: CASGIRIIGGANTGELFF

abundance: few
d_gene: TRBD1
j_gene: TRBJ2-3
v_gene: TRBV2
len: 15
CDR3nt: TGTGCCAGCAGTTTTGGACAGGGACGGACAGATACGCAGTATTTT
CDR3aa: CASSFGQGRTDTQYF

abundance: few
d_gene: .
j_gene: TRBJ2-1
v_gene: TRBV2
len: 11
CDR3nt: TGTGCCAGCCGATGGCACAATGAGCAGTTCTTC
CDR3aa: CASRWHNEQFF

abundance: few
d_gene: .
j_gene: TRBJ2-3
v_gene: TRBV3-1
len: 13
CDR3nt: TGTGCCAGCAGCCAAGAATTAGTTGGTTCGCAGTATTTT
CDR3aa: CASSQELVGSQYF

abundance: .
d_gene: TRBD2
j_gene: TRBJ2-3
v_gene: TRBV9
len: 19
CDR3nt: TGTGCCAGCAGCGCGAGAGAAAAGACCGGGACTAGCGCTTCAGATACGCAGTATTTT
CDR3aa: CASSAREKTGTSASDTQYF

abundance: many
d_gene: TRBD1
j_gene: TRBJ1-1
v_gene: TRBV6-2/TRBV6-3
len: 14
CDR3nt: TGTGCCAGCAGTTCGCAGGGGGCTAGGACTGAAGCTTTCTTT
CDR3aa: CASSSQGARTEAFF

abundance: .
d_gene: .
j_gene: TRBJ2-5
v_gene: TRBV5-5
len: 13
CDR3nt: TGTGCCAGCAGCTTTCCCGACCAAGAGACCCAGTACTTC
CDR3aa: CASSFPDQETQYF

abundance: .
d_gene: .
j_gene: TRBJ2-3
v_gene: TRBV5-1
len: 14
CDR3nt: TGCGCCAGCAGCTCTATTAGCGGCACAGATACGCAGTATTTT
CDR3aa: CASSSISGTDTQYF

abundance: few
d_gene: .
j_gene: TRBJ1-6
v_gene: TRBV20-1
len: 16
CDR3nt: TGCAGTGCTAGAGTTGCGGGGAGCTCCTATAATTCACCCCTCCACTTT
CDR3aa: CSARVAGSSYNSPLHF

abundance: .
d_gene: TRBD2
j_gene: TRBJ2-2
v_gene: TRBV11-3
len: 17
CDR3nt: TGTGCCAGCAGCTTTCGGCTAGCGGGATCAAAAACCGGGGAGCTGTTTTTT
CDR3aa: CASSFRLAGSKTGELFF

abundance: few
d_gene: .
j_gene: TRBJ2-5
v_gene: TRBV20-1
len: 10
CDR3nt: TGCAGTGCGGGGGCTGGTACCCAGTACTTC
CDR3aa: CSAGAGTQYF

abundance: few
d_gene: .
j_gene: TRBJ2-6
v_gene: TRBV20-1
len: 15
CDR3nt: TGCAGTGCTAGTAATTCGGGCTCTGGGGCCAACGTCCTGACTTTC
CDR3aa: CSASNSGSGANVLTF

abundance: .
d_gene: TRBD1
j_gene: TRBJ2-5
v_gene: TRBV20-1
len: 13
CDR3nt: TGCAGTGCTAAGACAGGGGGCAGGGAGACCCAGTACTTC
CDR3aa: CSAKTGGRETQYF

abundance: .
d_gene: TRBD2
j_gene: TRBJ2-1
v_gene: TRBV10-3
len: 14
CDR3nt: TGTGCCATCAGTGGGGCTAGCGGGAGGCTTGAGCAGTTCTTC
CDR3aa: CAISGASGRLEQFF

abundance: few
d_gene: .
j_gene: TRBJ2-7
v_gene: TRBV5-1
len: 16
CDR3nt: TGCGCCAGCAGCTTGGAAGGGCAGGGCTCCTCCTACGAGCAGTACTTC
CDR3aa: CASSLEGQGSSYEQYF

abundance: .
d_gene: TRBD2
j_gene: TRBJ2-5
v_gene: TRBV4-1
len: 16
CDR3nt: TGCGCCAGCAGCACCCGGACTAGCCGGTTCGGGGAGACCCAGTACTTC
CDR3aa: CASSTRTSRFGETQYF

abundance: few
d_gene: TRBD1
j_gene: TRBJ1-5
v_gene: TRBV18
len: 14
CDR3nt: TGTGCCAGCTCGCAGGACAGGGGGCTTCAGCCCCAGCATTTT
CDR3aa: CASSQDRGLQPQHF

abundance: .
d_gene: .
j_gene: TRBJ1-4
v_gene: TRBV12-3/TRBV12-4
len: 17
CDR3nt: TGTGCCAGCAGTTTTGCGGGACGAGAAGCAACTAATGAAAAACTGTTTTTT
CDR3aa: CASSFAGREATNEKLFF

abundance: few
d_gene: TRBD1
j_gene: TRBJ1-5
v_gene: TRBV4-1
len: 15
CDR3nt: TGCGCCAGCAGCCAACGGACAGGGGGTTATCAGCCCCAGCATTTT
CDR3aa: CASSQRTGGYQPQHF

abundance: many
d_gene: .
j_gene: TRBJ1-5
v_gene: TRBV20-1
len: 12
CDR3nt: TGCAGTGCTAGTTCGGGGAATCAGCCCCAGCATTTT
CDR3aa: CSASSGNQPQHF

abundance: once
d_gene: TRBD1
j_gene: TRBJ2-7
v_gene: TRBV20-1
len: 16
CDR3nt: TGCAGTGCTAGAGATCAGAGGGGGACAGGACGCTACGAGCAGTACTTC
CDR3aa: CSARDQRGTGRYEQYF

abundance: .
d_gene: TRBD1
j_gene: TRBJ2-3
v_gene: TRBV30
len: 17
CDR3nt: TGTGCCTGGAGTGTACTGGGGACAGGGGTTACCACAGATACGCAGTATTTT
CDR3aa: CAWSVLGTGVTTDTQYF

abundance: many
d_gene: .
j_gene: TRBJ2-3
v_gene: TRBV24-1
len: 15
CDR3nt: TGTGCCACCAGCGAGCCAGCGGCGGGCACAGATACGCAGTATTTT
CDR3aa: CATSEPAAGTDTQYF

abundance: many
d_gene: TRBD2
j_gene: TRBJ2-1
v_gene: TRBV5-1
len: 14
CDR3nt: TGTGCCAGCAGTTTAGCGGGAGTCTACAATGAGCAGTTCTTC
CDR3aa: CASSLAGVYNEQFF